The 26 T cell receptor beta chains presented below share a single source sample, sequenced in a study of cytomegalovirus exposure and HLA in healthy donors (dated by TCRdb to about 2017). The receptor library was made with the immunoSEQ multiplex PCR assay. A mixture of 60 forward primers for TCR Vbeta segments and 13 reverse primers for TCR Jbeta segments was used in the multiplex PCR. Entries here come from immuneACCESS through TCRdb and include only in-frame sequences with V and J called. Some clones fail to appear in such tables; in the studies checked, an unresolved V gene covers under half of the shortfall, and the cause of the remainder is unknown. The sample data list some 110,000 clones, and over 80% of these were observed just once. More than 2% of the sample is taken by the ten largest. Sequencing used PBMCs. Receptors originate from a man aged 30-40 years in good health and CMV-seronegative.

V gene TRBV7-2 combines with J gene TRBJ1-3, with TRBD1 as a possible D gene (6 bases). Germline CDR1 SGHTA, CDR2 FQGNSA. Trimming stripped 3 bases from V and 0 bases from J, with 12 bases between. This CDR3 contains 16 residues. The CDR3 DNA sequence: TGTGCCAGCAGCTTTGCGGGGGCTCGCTCTGGAAACACCATATATTTT. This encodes CASSFAGARSGNTIYF.

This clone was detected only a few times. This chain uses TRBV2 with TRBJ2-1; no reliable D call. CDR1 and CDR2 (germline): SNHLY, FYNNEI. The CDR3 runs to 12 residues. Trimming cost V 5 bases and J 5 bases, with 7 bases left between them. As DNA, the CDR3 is TGTGCCAGCAGTTTTCGTAACAATGAGCAGTTCTTC. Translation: CASSFRNNEQFF.

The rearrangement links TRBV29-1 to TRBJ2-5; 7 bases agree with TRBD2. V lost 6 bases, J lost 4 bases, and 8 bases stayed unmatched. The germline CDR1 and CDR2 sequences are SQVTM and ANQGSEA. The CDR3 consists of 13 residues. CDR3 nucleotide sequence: TGCAGCGTCGGGGGGAGGGGCCCAGAGACCCAGTACTTC. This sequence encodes CSVGGRGPETQYF. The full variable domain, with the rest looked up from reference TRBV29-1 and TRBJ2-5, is SAVISQKPSRDICQRGTSLTIQCQVDSQVTMMFWYRQQPGQSLTLIATANQGSEATYESGFVIDKFPISRPNLTFSTLTVSNMSPEDSSIYLCSVGGRGPETQYFGPGTRLLVL.

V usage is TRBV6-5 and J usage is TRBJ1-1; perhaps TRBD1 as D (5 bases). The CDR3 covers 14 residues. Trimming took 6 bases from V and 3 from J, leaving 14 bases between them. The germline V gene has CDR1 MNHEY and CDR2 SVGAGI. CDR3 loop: CASRAQGRHTEAFF. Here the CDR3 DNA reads TGTGCCAGCAGGGCTCAGGGCAGACACACTGAAGCTTTCTTT.

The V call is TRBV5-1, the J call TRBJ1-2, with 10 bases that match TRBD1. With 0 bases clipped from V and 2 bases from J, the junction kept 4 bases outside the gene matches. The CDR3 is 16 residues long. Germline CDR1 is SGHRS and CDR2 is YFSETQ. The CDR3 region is CASSLGQGASNYGYTF. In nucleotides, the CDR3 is TGCGCCAGCAGCTTGGGACAGGGGGCGAGCAACTATGGCTACACCTTC.

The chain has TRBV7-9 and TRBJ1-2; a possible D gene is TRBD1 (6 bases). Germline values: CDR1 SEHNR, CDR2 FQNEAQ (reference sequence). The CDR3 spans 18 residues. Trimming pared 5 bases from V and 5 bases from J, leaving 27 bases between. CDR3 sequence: CASSPIRGGPPSIYGYTF. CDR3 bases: TGTGCCAGCAGCCCAATTCGCGGGGGGCCACCCTCTATTTATGGCTACACCTTC.

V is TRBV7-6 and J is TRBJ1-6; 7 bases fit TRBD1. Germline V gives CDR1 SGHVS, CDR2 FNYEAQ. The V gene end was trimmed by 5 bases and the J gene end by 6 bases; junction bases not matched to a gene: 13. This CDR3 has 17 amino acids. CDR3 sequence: CASSPTTGVRRNSPLHF. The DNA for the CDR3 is TGTGCCAGCAGCCCAACAACAGGGGTTAGACGTAATTCACCCCTCCACTTT.

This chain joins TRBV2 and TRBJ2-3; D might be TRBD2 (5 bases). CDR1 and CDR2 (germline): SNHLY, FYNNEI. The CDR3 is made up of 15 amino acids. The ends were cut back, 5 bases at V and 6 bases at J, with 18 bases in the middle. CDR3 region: CASSPEVPGMDTQYF. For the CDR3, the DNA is TGTGCCAGCAGTCCGGAGGTCCCCGGGATGGATACGCAGTATTTT.

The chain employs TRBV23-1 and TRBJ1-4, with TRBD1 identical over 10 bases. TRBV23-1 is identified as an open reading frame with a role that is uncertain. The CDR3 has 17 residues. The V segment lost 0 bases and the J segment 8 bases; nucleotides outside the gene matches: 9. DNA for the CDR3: TGCGCCAGCAGTCAATCGCGACAGGGGGCAGGGAAGGAAAAACTGTTTTTT. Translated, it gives CASSQSRQGAGKEKLFF.

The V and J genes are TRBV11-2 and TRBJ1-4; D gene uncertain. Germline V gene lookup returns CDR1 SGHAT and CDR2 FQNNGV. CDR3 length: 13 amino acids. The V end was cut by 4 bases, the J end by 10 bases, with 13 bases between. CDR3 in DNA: TGTGCCAGCAGCTGGAACGAGGTCGGAAAACTGTTTTTT. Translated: CASSWNEVGKLFF.

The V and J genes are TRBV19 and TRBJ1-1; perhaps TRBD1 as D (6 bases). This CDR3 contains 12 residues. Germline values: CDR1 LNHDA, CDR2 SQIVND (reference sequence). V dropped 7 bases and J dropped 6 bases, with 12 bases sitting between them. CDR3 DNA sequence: TGTGCCAGTATGGACAGAGTGTCTGAAGCTTTCTTT. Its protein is CASMDRVSEAFF.

The chain's CDR3 is CASGVEGPGELFF. CDR3 bases: TGCGCCAGCGGCGTGGAGGGGCCCGGGGAGCTGTTTTTT. The chain couples TRBV5-1 to TRBJ2-2; D possibly corresponds to TRBD2 (6 bases). This CDR3 comprises 13 residues. CDR1 and CDR2 from the germline V gene are SGHRS and YFSETQ. Trimming removed 7 bases at V and 6 bases at J, with 13 bases between.

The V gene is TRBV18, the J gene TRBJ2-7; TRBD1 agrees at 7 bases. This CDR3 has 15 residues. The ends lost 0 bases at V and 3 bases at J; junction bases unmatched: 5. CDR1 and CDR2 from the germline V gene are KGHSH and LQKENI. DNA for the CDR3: TGTGCCAGCTCACCACCGACAGGGTCTATCTACGAGCAGTACTTC. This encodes CASSPPTGSIYEQYF. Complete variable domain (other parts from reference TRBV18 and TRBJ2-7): NAGVMQNPRHLVRRRGQEARLRCSPMKGHSHVYWYRQLPEEGLKFMVYLQKENIIDESGMPKERFSAEFPKEGPSILRIQQVVRGDSAAYFCASSPPTGSIYEQYFGPGTRLTVT.

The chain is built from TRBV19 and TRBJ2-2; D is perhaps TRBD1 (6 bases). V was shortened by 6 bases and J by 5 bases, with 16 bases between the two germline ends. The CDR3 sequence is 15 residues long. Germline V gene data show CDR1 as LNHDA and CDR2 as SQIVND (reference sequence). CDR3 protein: CASSSPRQVTGELFF. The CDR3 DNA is TGTGCCAGTAGCTCGCCCCGACAGGTTACCGGGGAGCTGTTTTTT.

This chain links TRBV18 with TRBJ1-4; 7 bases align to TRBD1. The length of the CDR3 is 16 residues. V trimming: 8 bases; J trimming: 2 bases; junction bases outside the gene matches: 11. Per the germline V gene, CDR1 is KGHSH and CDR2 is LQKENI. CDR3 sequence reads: CASAINRGWTNEKLFF. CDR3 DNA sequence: TGTGCCAGCGCCATAAACAGGGGATGGACTAATGAAAAACTGTTTTTT.

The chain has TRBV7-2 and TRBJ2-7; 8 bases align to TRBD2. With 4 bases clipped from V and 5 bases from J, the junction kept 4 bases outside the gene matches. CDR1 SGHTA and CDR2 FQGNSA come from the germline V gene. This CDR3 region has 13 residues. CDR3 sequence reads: CASSSREGHEQYF. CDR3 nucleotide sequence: TGTGCCAGCAGCTCCCGGGAGGGCCACGAGCAGTACTTC.

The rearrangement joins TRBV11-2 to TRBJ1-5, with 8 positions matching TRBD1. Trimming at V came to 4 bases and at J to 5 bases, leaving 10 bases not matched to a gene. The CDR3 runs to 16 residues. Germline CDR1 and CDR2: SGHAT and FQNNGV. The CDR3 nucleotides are TGTGCCAGCAGCTGGGGCGGAGGCAGGGGGCATCAGCCCCAGCATTTT. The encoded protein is CASSWGGGRGHQPQHF. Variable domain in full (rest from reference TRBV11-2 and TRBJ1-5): EAGVAQSPRYKIIEKRQSVAFWCNPISGHATLYWYQQILGQGPKLLIQFQNNGVVDDSQLPKDRFSAERLKGVDSTLKIQPAKLEDSAVYLCASSWGGGRGHQPQHFGDGTRLSIL.

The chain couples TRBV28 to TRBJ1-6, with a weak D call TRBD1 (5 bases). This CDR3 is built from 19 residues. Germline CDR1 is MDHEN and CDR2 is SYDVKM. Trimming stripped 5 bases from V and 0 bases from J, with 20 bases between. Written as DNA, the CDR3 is TGTGCCAGCAGTCCCGGGGAGGTCCCTGGGGGCTCCTATAATTCACCCCTCCACTTT. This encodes CASSPGEVPGGSYNSPLHF. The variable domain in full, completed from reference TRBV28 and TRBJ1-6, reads DVKVTQSSRYLVKRTGEKVFLECVQDMDHENMFWYRQDPGLGLRLIYFSYDVKMKEKGDIPEGYSVSREKKERFSLILESASTNQTSMYLCASSPGEVPGGSYNSPLHFGNGTRLTVT.

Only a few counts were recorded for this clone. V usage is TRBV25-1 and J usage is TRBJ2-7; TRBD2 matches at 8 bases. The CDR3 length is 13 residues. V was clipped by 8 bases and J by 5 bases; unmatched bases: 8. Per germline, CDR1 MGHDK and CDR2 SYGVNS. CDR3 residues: CASVPGGIDEQYF. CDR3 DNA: TGTGCCAGCGTCCCGGGGGGGATCGACGAGCAGTACTTC.

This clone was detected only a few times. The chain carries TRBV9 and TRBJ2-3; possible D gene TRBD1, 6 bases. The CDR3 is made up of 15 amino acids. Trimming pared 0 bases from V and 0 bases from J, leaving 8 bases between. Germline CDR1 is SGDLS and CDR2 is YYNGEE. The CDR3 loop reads CASSVVGASTDTQYF. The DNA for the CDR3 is TGTGCCAGCAGCGTAGTGGGGGCTAGCACAGATACGCAGTATTTT.

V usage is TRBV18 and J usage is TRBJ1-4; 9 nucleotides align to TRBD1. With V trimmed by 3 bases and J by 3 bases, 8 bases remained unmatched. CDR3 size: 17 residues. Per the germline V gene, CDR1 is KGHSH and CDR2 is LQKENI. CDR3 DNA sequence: TGTGCCAGCTCACCTAGGACAGGGGCCGGATCTAATGAAAAACTGTTTTTT. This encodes CASSPRTGAGSNEKLFF. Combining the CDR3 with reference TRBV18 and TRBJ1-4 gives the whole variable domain NAGVMQNPRHLVRRRGQEARLRCSPMKGHSHVYWYRQLPEEGLKFMVYLQKENIIDESGMPKERFSAEFPKEGPSILRIQQVVRGDSAAYFCASSPRTGAGSNEKLFFGSGTQLSVL.

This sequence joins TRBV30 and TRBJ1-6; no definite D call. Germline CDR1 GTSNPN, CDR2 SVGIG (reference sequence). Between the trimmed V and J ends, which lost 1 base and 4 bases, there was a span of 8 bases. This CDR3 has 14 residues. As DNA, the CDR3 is TGTGCCTGGAGTGAACAGCCTTATAATTCACCCCTCCACTTT. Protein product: CAWSEQPYNSPLHF.

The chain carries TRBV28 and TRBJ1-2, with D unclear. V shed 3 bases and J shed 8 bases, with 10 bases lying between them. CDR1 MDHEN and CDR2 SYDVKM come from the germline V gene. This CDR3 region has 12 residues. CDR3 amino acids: CASSFRGGGYTF. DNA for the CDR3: TGTGCCAGCAGTTTCAGAGGTGGCGGCTACACCTTC.

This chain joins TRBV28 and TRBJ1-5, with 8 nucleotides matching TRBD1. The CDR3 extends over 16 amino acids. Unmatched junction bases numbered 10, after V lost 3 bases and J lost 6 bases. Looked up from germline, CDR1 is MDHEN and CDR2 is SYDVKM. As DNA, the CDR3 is TGTGCCAGCAGTTTCCCTGGACAGGGTTGGGGTCAGCCCCAGCATTTT. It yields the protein CASSFPGQGWGQPQHF.

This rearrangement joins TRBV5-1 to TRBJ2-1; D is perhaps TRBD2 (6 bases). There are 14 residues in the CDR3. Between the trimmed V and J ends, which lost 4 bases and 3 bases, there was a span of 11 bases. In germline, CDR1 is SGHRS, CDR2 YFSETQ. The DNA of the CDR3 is TGCGCCAGCAGCCCTGGAGGGATCTACAATGAGCAGTTCTTC. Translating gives CASSPGGIYNEQFF.

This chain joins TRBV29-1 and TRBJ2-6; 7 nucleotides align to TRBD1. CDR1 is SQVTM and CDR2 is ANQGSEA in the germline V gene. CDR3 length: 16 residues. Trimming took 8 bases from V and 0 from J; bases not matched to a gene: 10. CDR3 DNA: TGCAGCATTAACACAGGGGCCTACTCTGGGGCCAACGTCCTGACTTTC. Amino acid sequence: CSINTGAYSGANVLTF. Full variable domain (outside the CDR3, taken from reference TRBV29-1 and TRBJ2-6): SAVISQKPSRDICQRGTSLTIQCQVDSQVTMMFWYRQQPGQSLTLIATANQGSEATYESGFVIDKFPISRPNLTFSTLTVSNMSPEDSSIYLCSINTGAYSGANVLTFGAGSRLTVL.